This is a list of T cell receptor beta chains from one sample in a study of blood T cell repertoires in COVID-19. Profiled with immunoSEQ multiplex PCR; TCRdb holds only in-frame clones, not every one. The sample lists tens of thousands of clones, about three quarters occurring once. The sequenced sample consisted of peripheral blood. These receptors all come from a man between 65 and 80 years old with active or convalescent COVID-19. Both conserved end residues are part of each CDR3. D genes are given only for firm matches. Size values are once, few and many counts, or a class for expanded clones, and some rows have none.

J gene | D gene | V gene | clone size | CDR3 protein | CDR3 DNA
TRBJ2-5 | TRBD2 | TRBV14 | - | CASSQGLVGRETQYF | TGTGCCAGCAGCCAGGGACTAGTGGGTCGAGAGACCCAGTACTTC
TRBJ2-7 | - | TRBV12-5 | few | CASGLGPQGTYEQYF | TGTGCTAGTGGTTTGGGCCCACAGGGAACCTACGAGCAGTACTTC
TRBJ2-2 | - | TRBV7-9 | - | CASSWQSNRATGELFF | TGTGCCAGCAGCTGGCAGAGTAACAGGGCCACCGGGGAGCTGTTTTTT
TRBJ2-7 | TRBD2 | TRBV24-1 | once | CATSGTSGTIYEQYF | TGTGCCACCAGTGGGACCTCCGGGACTATCTACGAGCAGTACTTC
TRBJ2-7 | - | TRBV7-9 | - | CASSPTGPSYEQYF | TGTGCCAGCAGTCCCACAGGGCCCTCCTACGAGCAGTACTTC
TRBJ1-4 | TRBD1 | TRBV16 | - | CASSRTGGEEKLFF | TGTGCCAGCAGCCGAACAGGGGGCGAGGAAAAACTGTTTTTT
TRBJ1-2 | - | TRBV9 | - | CASSVGAGNYGYTF | TGTGCCAGCAGCGTAGGGGCGGGGAACTATGGCTACACCTTC
TRBJ2-2 | TRBD2 | TRBV19 | few | CASISSGDGTGELFF | TGTGCCAGTATAAGTAGCGGGGATGGAACCGGGGAGCTGTTTTTT
TRBJ1-6 | TRBD1 | TRBV5-6 | - | CASSLGAHRGRYNSPLHF | TGTGCCAGCAGCCTAGGGGCCCACAGGGGCCGGTATAATTCACCCCTCCACTTT
TRBJ1-2 | - | TRBV9 | - | CASSVASGRGLSGYTF | TGTGCCAGCAGCGTAGCTTCAGGCAGAGGGTTATCTGGCTACACCTTC
TRBJ1-1 | TRBD1 | TRBV6-5 | - | CASSTFGQGADEAFF | TGTGCCAGCAGTACATTTGGACAGGGGGCGGATGAAGCTTTCTTT
TRBJ2-1 | TRBD1 | TRBV2 | - | CARAGTGSSYNEQFF | TGTGCCAGGGCGGGGACAGGGAGCTCCTACAATGAGCAGTTCTTC
TRBJ2-1 | TRBD2 | TRBV11-3 | few | CASSSLAGGNEQFF | TGTGCCAGCAGCTCCCTAGCGGGCGGCAATGAGCAGTTCTTC
TRBJ2-7 | TRBD1 | TRBV4-2 | - | CASSQETGGSEEQYF | TGTGCCAGCAGCCAAGAAACAGGGGGTTCTGAAGAGCAGTACTTC
TRBJ2-3 | TRBD1 | TRBV11-2 | - | CASSTGQGITDTQYF | TGTGCCAGCAGCACGGGACAGGGGATCACAGATACGCAGTATTTT
TRBJ2-7 | TRBD1 | TRBV20-1 | - | CSADRVSEQYF | TGCAGTGCTGACAGGGTCTCCGAGCAGTACTTC
TRBJ1-6 | TRBD1 | TRBV10-3 | few | CAISRNRGQDGESPLHF | TGTGCCATCAGTAGGAATCGCGGACAGGACGGCGAATCACCCCTCCACTTT
TRBJ1-1 | - | TRBV10-2 | - | CASNLGAGNTEAFF | TGCGCCAGCAATCTGGGGGCCGGGAACACTGAAGCTTTCTTT
TRBJ2-3 | - | TRBV30 | - | CAWSVRAGWADTQYF | TGTGCCTGGAGTGTACGGGCGGGCTGGGCAGATACGCAGTATTTT
TRBJ1-2 | TRBD1 | TRBV28 | - | CASSTTGGRGYTF | TGTGCCAGCAGTACGACAGGGGGAAGGGGCTACACCTTC
TRBJ1-3 | TRBD1 | TRBV5-1 | - | CASSRDRGNTIYF | TGCGCCAGCAGCCGGGACAGGGGAAACACCATATATTTT
TRBJ2-3 | - | TRBV6-5 | - | CACSAGLGDTQYF | TGTGCCTGTTCGGCGGGGTTGGGCGATACGCAGTATTTT
TRBJ2-3 | - | TRBV2 | once | CASSTRQTYTDTQYF | TGTGCCAGCAGTACCCGACAGACCTACACAGATACGCAGTATTTT
TRBJ2-3 | - | TRBV7-9 | few | CASRSTILAHTDTQYF | TGTGCCAGCAGGTCTACCATCCTAGCGCACACAGATACGCAGTATTTT
TRBJ2-3 | - | TRBV6-4 | - | CASSVELWLGPGTDTQYF | TGTGCCAGCAGTGTCGAGTTATGGCTGGGGCCAGGCACAGATACGCAGTATTTT
TRBJ2-1 | TRBD2 | TRBV9 | - | CASSVALEGLAVYNEQFF | TGTGCCAGCAGCGTAGCTTTAGAAGGGCTAGCGGTTTACAATGAGCAGTTCTTC
TRBJ2-3 | - | TRBV11-3 | - | CASSKLPRVGTDTQYF | TGTGCCAGCAGCAAACTCCCCAGGGTAGGCACAGATACGCAGTATTTT
TRBJ2-1 | TRBD1 | TRBV2 | - | CASRDRGHEQFF | TGTGCCAGCCGGGACAGGGGACATGAGCAGTTCTTC
TRBJ1-1 | - | TRBV10-1 | - | CASSENNGLWTEAFF | TGCGCCAGCAGTGAGAATAACGGACTGTGGACTGAAGCTTTCTTT
TRBJ2-5 | TRBD1 | TRBV5-1 | once | CASSSLRQGTQETQYF | TGCGCCAGCTCCTCCCTGCGACAGGGGACCCAAGAGACCCAGTACTTC
TRBJ1-2 | TRBD1 | TRBV6-5 | - | CASSQGQGAHYGYTF | TGTGCCAGCAGTCAGGGACAGGGGGCCCACTATGGCTACACCTTC
TRBJ1-2 | - | TRBV2 | - | CARGATEANYGYTF | TGTGCCAGGGGGGCGACGGAAGCTAACTATGGCTACACCTTC
TRBJ1-2 | TRBD1 | TRBV20-1 | - | CSASGDSGDGYTF | TGCAGTGCAAGTGGGGACAGCGGCGATGGCTACACCTTC
TRBJ2-7 | TRBD2 | TRBV5-1 | few | CASSLSLAGYEQYF | TGCGCCAGCAGCTTGAGCCTAGCGGGCTACGAGCAGTACTTC
TRBJ2-6 | - | TRBV19 | - | CASSRDISSGANVLTF | TGTGCCAGTAGCCGTGACATCTCCTCTGGGGCCAACGTCCTGACTTTC
TRBJ1-3 | TRBD1 | TRBV6-1 | - | CASSDKGAPGNTIYF | TGTGCCAGCAGTGATAAGGGGGCGCCGGGAAACACCATATATTTT
TRBJ1-6 | - | TRBV2 | - | CASSGGRSYNSPLHF | TGTGCCAGCAGTGGGGGCAGATCCTATAATTCACCCCTCCACTTT
TRBJ1-5 | TRBD1 | TRBV19 | - | CASRNTGTDQPQHF | TGTGCCAGTAGGAATACAGGGACAGACCAGCCCCAGCATTTT
TRBJ2-3 | - | TRBV7-3 | - | CASSSGGAPLDTQYF | TGTGCCAGCAGCTCTGGGGGCGCGCCACTCGATACGCAGTATTTT
TRBJ2-1 | TRBD2 | TRBV9 | - | CASSLERGGSNEQFF | TGTGCCAGCAGCCTAGAACGGGGGGGTTCCAATGAGCAGTTCTTC
TRBJ1-4 | - | TRBV19 | few | CASRVLQGPNEKLFF | TGTGCCAGTAGGGTTCTTCAGGGGCCTAATGAAAAACTGTTTTTT
TRBJ1-1 | - | TRBV18 | - | CASSRGASWTEAFF | TGTGCCAGCTCCCGCGGCGCTTCATGGACTGAAGCTTTCTTT
TRBJ2-1 | TRBD1 | TRBV11-3 | - | CASSNQRTGNEQFF | TGTGCCAGCAGTAACCAAAGGACAGGCAATGAGCAGTTCTTC
TRBJ2-6 | - | TRBV11-1 | medium-sized | CASSLDYFSGANVLTF | TGTGCCAGCAGCTTAGACTATTTCAGTGGGGCCAACGTCCTGACTTTC
TRBJ2-7 | TRBD2 | TRBV2 | once | CASSNLAAGEEQYF | TGTGCCAGCAGTAATCTAGCGGCGGGGGAGGAGCAGTACTTC
TRBJ2-2 | - | TRBV5-4 | - | CASSPDRGGSGELFF | TGTGCCAGCAGCCCGGATAGAGGGGGATCCGGGGAGCTGTTTTTT
TRBJ2-7 | TRBD2 | TRBV6-5 | - | CASTYGAGGITYEQYF | TGTGCCAGCACTTACGGAGCGGGGGGAATTACCTACGAGCAGTACTTC
TRBJ1-3 | - | TRBV11-2 | - | CASSFGTKNTIYF | TGTGCCAGCAGCTTCGGGACAAAAAACACCATATATTTT
TRBJ2-7 | - | TRBV5-1 | - | CASSFFLRTTTTYEQYF | TGCGCCAGCAGCTTTTTCCTCAGGACTACCACCACCTACGAGCAGTACTTC
TRBJ1-2 | - | TRBV11-2 | few | CASSLGANYGYTF | TGTGCCAGCAGCTTAGGGGCAAACTATGGCTACACCTTC
TRBJ2-1 | - | TRBV28 | few | CASSFTYNEQFF | TGTGCCAGCAGTTTTACATACAATGAGCAGTTCTTC
TRBJ1-1 | TRBD1 | TRBV5-5 | - | CASSGWGQGKSVAFF | TGTGCCAGCTCCGGGTGGGGACAGGGGAAATCGGTGGCTTTCTTT
TRBJ1-1 | - | TRBV6-5 | - | CASSTQGKAEAFF | TGTGCCAGCAGCACGCAGGGGAAGGCTGAAGCTTTCTTT
TRBJ2-3 | - | TRBV5-1 | - | CASSPPGSPDTQYF | TGCGCCAGCAGTCCGCCAGGGTCCCCAGATACGCAGTATTTT
TRBJ1-1 | - | TRBV11-2 | - | CASSLAGDTEAFF | TGTGCCAGCAGCTTAGCGGGGGACACTGAAGCTTTCTTT